The 29 T cell receptor beta chains in this list originate from one sample, sequenced in a study of shared clonotypes between healthy human individuals. Naive CD8 cells were CD45RO-negative, positively selected for CCR7, excluding terminally differentiated effector memory CD45RA+ cells. Repertoires were generated with immunoSEQ multiplex PCR, while TCRdb's copy carries only in-frame clones and drops some. The repertoire holds about 2.2 million clones, with 93% as singletons. Material: naive CD8+ T cells from PBMCs. Receptors were obtained from a man aged 18 to 29 in good health. Some clones in this sample may be carry-over from other donors' samples.

This clone was seen a single time. The V call is TRBV6-6, the J call TRBJ2-7; 9 nucleotides agree with TRBD2. CDR3 size: 15 residues. Germline V gives CDR1 MNHNY, CDR2 SVGAGI (reference sequence). V lost 3 bases to trimming and J lost 1 base; unmatched junction nucleotides: 4. The CDR3 DNA reads as TGTGCCAGCAGTTATAATGCGGGAGGGTCCTACGAGCAGTACTTC. It specifies CASSYNAGGSYEQYF.

J is TRBJ2-7 and V is TRBV19; tentatively, D is TRBD1 (5 bases). V lost 7 bases to trimming and J lost 0 bases, with 19 bases between them. Germline CDR1 is LNHDA and CDR2 is SQIVND (reference sequence). This CDR3 is built from 16 residues. The CDR3 coding sequence is TGTGCCAGTACTGAATCCCCAGGGCTCAGCTCCTACGAGCAGTACTTC. Encoded protein: CASTESPGLSSYEQYF.

The V call is TRBV29-1, the J call TRBJ2-7; unclear D gene. The ends were cut back, 4 bases at V and 0 bases at J, with 10 bases in the middle. The germline V gene encodes CDR1 SQVTM and CDR2 ANQGSEA. The CDR3 loop spans 13 amino acids. The CDR3 spells CSVGVSLSYEQYF. CDR3 coding DNA: TGCAGCGTTGGTGTCTCACTCTCCTACGAGCAGTACTTC.

This clone was recorded only once. J is TRBJ2-1 and V is TRBV28; D is perhaps TRBD2 (6 bases). The CDR3 runs 15 residues. The ends were cut back, 11 bases at V and 0 bases at J, with 17 bases in the middle. The V gene's germline CDR1 is MDHEN and CDR2 SYDVKM. The CDR3 DNA reads as TGTGCCCACGGCGACCGGGAGAGCTCCTACAATGAGCAGTTCTTC. It codes for CAHGDRESSYNEQFF.

The V gene is TRBV10-3, the J gene TRBJ2-7, with 7 bases identical to TRBD2. The trim removed 2 bases at V and 2 bases at J, leaving 3 bases unmatched. Germline loops: CDR1 ENHRY, CDR2 SYGVKD. This CDR3 has 14 residues. DNA of the CDR3: TGTGCCATCAGTGAGGGCGGGAGCGCCTACGAGCAGTACTTC. Its translation: CAISEGGSAYEQYF.

Turning to this clone: Other DNA sequences in this sample translate to the same CDR3. V usage is TRBV19 and J usage is TRBJ1-1; 8 bases align to TRBD1. V shed 6 bases, J shed 4 bases, and the junction held 4 bases outside the gene matches. The CDR3 runs to 13 residues. From germline, CDR1 is LNHDA and CDR2 SQIVND (reference sequence). The CDR3 bases are TGTGCCAGTAGCACAGGGGGGAGCACTGAAGCTTTCTTT. It is translated as CASSTGGSTEAFF.

Concerning this clone itself: Other DNA sequences in the sample encode the same CDR3. The gene calls are TRBV7-9 and TRBJ2-1, with D hard to call. CDR3 length: 12 amino acids. Trimming cost V 5 bases and J 8 bases, with 10 bases left between them. The germline CDR1 and CDR2 sequences are SEHNR and FQNEAQ (reference sequence). CDR3 protein: CASSPRIHEQFF. The CDR3 DNA sequence: TGTGCCAGCAGCCCTCGTATTCATGAGCAGTTCTTC.

The genes are TRBV7-8 and TRBJ1-2, with D possibly being TRBD1 (6 bases). CDR3 length: 16 residues. From germline, CDR1 is SGHVS and CDR2 FQNEAQ. Trimming shortened V by 5 bases and J by 0 bases, and 16 bases separated the two germline ends. The CDR3 sequence is CASSSRTVYPNYGYTF. The DNA of the CDR3 is TGTGCCAGCAGCAGCAGGACAGTCTATCCTAACTATGGCTACACCTTC. The whole variable domain, remainder taken from reference TRBV7-8 and TRBJ1-2, is GAGVSQSPRYKVAKRGQDVALRCDPISGHVSLFWYQQALGQGPEFLTYFQNEAQLDKSGLPSDRFFAERPEGSVSTLKIQRTQQEDSAVYLCASSSRTVYPNYGYTFGSGTRLTVV.

V is TRBV18 and J is TRBJ2-1; 9 positions match TRBD1. Germline V lookup: CDR1 KGHSH, CDR2 LQKENI. The CDR3 runs to 13 residues. V dropped 0 bases and J dropped 15; count of bases not matched to a gene: 6. This chain's CDR3 is CASSPPRTGERFF. In DNA form, the CDR3 reads TGTGCCAGCTCACCACCGAGGACAGGGGAACGGTTCTTC.

This clone is a singleton in its sample. The chain joins TRBV20-1 to TRBJ2-7; D is undetermined. The CDR3 runs 10 residues. Per germline, CDR1 DFQATT and CDR2 SNEGSKA (reference sequence). V was clipped by 6 bases and J by 4 bases, with 7 bases between them. The CDR3 is CSADHYEQYF. For the CDR3, the DNA is TGCAGTGCAGACCATTACGAGCAGTACTTC.

V gene TRBV6-1 combines with J gene TRBJ2-5, with D perhaps matching TRBD1 (7 bases). This CDR3 region has 15 residues. Germline loops: CDR1 MNHNS, CDR2 SASEGT. Trimming took 2 bases from V and 5 from J, leaving 15 bases between them. The CDR3 nucleotides are TGTGCCAGCAGTGAATTGGGGGGCAGGGGGGAGACCCAGTACTTC. Residues: CASSELGGRGETQYF.

The V gene is TRBV28, the J gene TRBJ2-5; 9 bases are shared with TRBD2. From germline, CDR1 is MDHEN and CDR2 SYDVKM. CDR3 length: 15 residues. V lost 6 bases, J lost 1 base, and 6 bases stayed unmatched. The CDR3 reads CASRRLAETQETQYF. The CDR3 region has the DNA TGTGCCAGCAGGCGACTAGCGGAGACCCAAGAGACCCAGTACTTC. The entire variable domain, with the rest obtained from reference TRBV28 and TRBJ2-5, is as follows: DVKVTQSSRYLVKRTGEKVFLECVQDMDHENMFWYRQDPGLGLRLIYFSYDVKMKEKGDIPEGYSVSREKKERFSLILESASTNQTSMYLCASRRLAETQETQYFGPGTRLLVL.

The count of this clone is one. The rearrangement joins TRBV7-9 to TRBJ2-3; D is undetermined. V lost 3 bases to trimming and J lost 2 bases, with 9 bases between them. CDR1 and CDR2 (germline): SEHNR, FQNEAQ (reference sequence). This CDR3 has 14 residues. The CDR3 DNA reads as TGTGCCAGCAGCTTCCTCCACACCACAGATACGCAGTATTTT. The encoded protein is CASSFLHTTDTQYF.

The chain links TRBV7-9 to TRBJ1-2; D gene uncertain. Germline V lookup: CDR1 SEHNR, CDR2 FQNEAQ (reference sequence). This CDR3 contains 13 residues. Trimming shortened V by 6 bases and J by 8 bases, and 16 bases separated the two germline ends. CDR3 protein: CASSSMWSGGYTF. The DNA of the CDR3 is TGTGCCAGCAGTTCAATGTGGTCCGGCGGCTACACCTTC. The variable domain in full, with the rest retrieved from reference TRBV7-9 and TRBJ1-2, is DTGVSQNPRHKITKRGQNVTFRCDPISEHNRLYWYRQTLGQGPEFLTYFQNEAQLEKSRLLSDRFSAERPKGSFSTLEIQRTEQGDSAMYLCASSSMWSGGYTFGSGTRLTVV.

The CDR3 sequence: CASSQVAGVAYEQYF. The CDR3 DNA follows: TGTGCCAGCAGCCAAGTAGCGGGAGTGGCCTACGAGCAGTACTTC. The chain recombines TRBV14 with TRBJ2-7; 9 bases fit TRBD2. After removal of 1 base from V and 2 bases from J, the junction contained 3 bases not matched to a gene. CDR1 is SGHDN and CDR2 is FVKESK in the germline V gene. The CDR3 is 15 residues long.

The chain links TRBV5-6 to TRBJ1-1, with D tentatively TRBD1 (5 bases). Trimming took 4 bases from V and 4 from J, leaving 20 bases between them. Germline V gives CDR1 SGHDT, CDR2 YYEEEE. CDR3 size: 16 residues. The CDR3 nucleotides read TGTGCCAGCAGCATCGGGCCTCTCTGGGGGACCACTGAAGCTTTCTTT. Its translation is CASSIGPLWGTTEAFF.

V and J are TRBV15 and TRBJ2-3; no clear D gene. V lost 1 base to trimming and J lost 1 base, with 12 bases between them. Germline CDR1 and CDR2: LNHNV and YYDKDF (reference sequence). This CDR3 spans 16 amino acids. The CDR3 loop is CATSRVGSLGTDTQYF. Written as DNA, the CDR3 is TGTGCCACCAGCAGAGTCGGCTCCTTGGGCACAGATACGCAGTATTTT.

The chain joins TRBV18 to TRBJ2-7, with D tentatively TRBD1 (5 bases). Germline-derived CDR1 and CDR2 are KGHSH and LQKENI. The length of the CDR3 is 15 residues. V lost 2 bases to trimming and J lost 1 base, with 12 bases between them. The CDR3 protein is CASSPRQGLSYEQYF. In DNA, the CDR3 is TGTGCCAGCTCACCAAGGCAGGGATTATCCTACGAGCAGTACTTC.

This chain connects TRBV15 to TRBJ2-5; D may be TRBD2 (5 bases). Germline V lookup: CDR1 LNHNV, CDR2 YYDKDF (reference sequence). V was trimmed by 2 bases and J by 0 bases, leaving 13 bases between them. The length of the CDR3 is 16 residues. CDR3 sequence (DNA): TGTGCCACCAGCAGAATAGGTAGCGCCAACCAAGAGACCCAGTACTTC. It codes for CATSRIGSANQETQYF.

This rearrangement joins TRBV2 to TRBJ2-1; 8 bases are a match to TRBD1. CDR3 length: 15 amino acids. V dropped 11 bases and J dropped 0; count of bases not matched to a gene: 9. CDR1 SNHLY and CDR2 FYNNEI come from the germline V gene. CDR3 sequence reads: CASPGQASSYNEQFF. The CDR3 coding sequence is TGTGCCTCCCCGGGACAGGCGAGCTCCTACAATGAGCAGTTCTTC.

The chain recombines TRBV4-3 with TRBJ1-4; D remains ambiguous. Trimming shortened V by 0 bases and J by 8 bases, and 13 bases separated the two germline ends. The CDR3 spans 15 residues. Germline CDR1 is LGHNA and CDR2 is YSLEER. CDR3 nucleotides: TGCGCCAGCAGCCAAGATCAGGACCCTGGGGAAAAACTGTTTTTT. Protein product: CASSQDQDPGEKLFF.

The chain uses TRBV10-2 and TRBJ1-1; no reliable D call. V was pared by 2 bases and J by 1 base, with 8 bases between. The V gene's germline CDR1 is WSHSY and CDR2 SAAADI. CDR3 length: 14 residues. CDR3 nucleotide sequence: TGCGCCAGCAGTGAGGCGGTTGAGAACACTGAAGCTTTCTTT. The encoded protein is CASSEAVENTEAFF.

The DNA for the CDR3 is TGTGCCTGGCGGGACTCCCAAGAGACCCAGTACTTC. This codes for CAWRDSQETQYF. The chain uses TRBV7-9 and TRBJ2-5; D possibly corresponds to TRBD2 (6 bases). The CDR3 has 12 residues. The V end lost 11 bases, the J end lost 1 base, and 11 bases lay between the germline ends. Germline V gene data show CDR1 as SEHNR and CDR2 as FQNEAQ (reference sequence). The entire variable domain, with the rest obtained from reference TRBV7-9 and TRBJ2-5, is as follows: DTGVSQNPRHKITKRGQNVTFRCDPISEHNRLYWYRQTLGQGPEFLTYFQNEAQLEKSRLLSDRFSAERPKGSFSTLEIQRTEQGDSAMYLCAWRDSQETQYFGPGTRLLVL.

In DNA form, the CDR3 reads TGCAGCGTTGAGGGACCGTCTCTCGGCTACGAGCAGTACTTC. Amino acids: CSVEGPSLGYEQYF. The chain carries TRBV29-1 and TRBJ2-7; TRBD1 or TRBD2 may be the D gene (5 bases each). CDR1 and CDR2 (germline): SQVTM, ANQGSEA. The CDR3 consists of 14 residues. Trimming removed 3 bases at V and 3 bases at J, with 15 bases between.

V is TRBV7-3 and J is TRBJ2-7, with D tentatively TRBD2 (5 bases). V lost 3 bases, J lost 2 bases, and 8 bases lay in between. CDR1 SGHTA and CDR2 FQGTGA come from the germline V gene. The CDR3 length is 13 residues. The CDR3 bases are TGTGCCAGCAGCTTCGATAGCGCCTACGAGCAGTACTTC. This encodes CASSFDSAYEQYF.

The gene calls are TRBV28 and TRBJ2-7; a possible D gene is TRBD2 (6 bases). Germline CDR1 reads MDHEN; CDR2 reads SYDVKM. The CDR3 runs to 17 residues. Trimming removed 5 bases from V and 5 bases from J, with 25 bases in between. The chain's CDR3 is CASSPQLKEGKSDEQYF. The CDR3 DNA sequence: TGTGCCAGCAGTCCCCAGTTGAAGGAGGGTAAGTCGGACGAGCAGTACTTC. The full variable domain, its missing parts supplied by reference TRBV28 and TRBJ2-7, is DVKVTQSSRYLVKRTGEKVFLECVQDMDHENMFWYRQDPGLGLRLIYFSYDVKMKEKGDIPEGYSVSREKKERFSLILESASTNQTSMYLCASSPQLKEGKSDEQYFGPGTRLTVT.

The gene calls are TRBV9 and TRBJ1-2; maybe TRBD1 (6 bases). The germline V and J ends were trimmed by 4 bases and 1 base, with 14 bases remaining between them. CDR3 length: 15 amino acids. Germline CDR1 reads SGDLS; CDR2 reads YYNGEE. This CDR3 is CASSSRQDLNYGYTF. The CDR3 DNA sequence: TGTGCCAGCAGCAGTCGACAGGACCTTAACTATGGCTACACCTTC.

Of note for this clone: At the DNA level, this CDR3 is encoded by other sequences in the same sample as well. The rearrangement links TRBV27 to TRBJ2-1; D ambiguous. The CDR3 contains 12 residues. Per germline, CDR1 MNHEY and CDR2 SMNVEV (reference sequence). V was cut by 0 bases and J by 10 bases, with 7 bases left in between. The CDR3 region is CASSLSGTEQFF. For the CDR3, the DNA is TGTGCCAGCAGTTTATCCGGAACAGAGCAGTTCTTC.

This clone was seen only once. Other DNA variants within this sample encode the same CDR3. V and J are TRBV4-1 and TRBJ2-7; TRBD2 is a possible D gene (5 bases). V lost 1 base, J lost 4 bases, and 11 bases lay in between. This CDR3 comprises 14 residues. The germline V gene encodes CDR1 MGHRA and CDR2 YSYEKL. The CDR3 DNA reads as TGCGCCAGCAGCCAAGTGGCTGGGGAGTACGAGCAGTACTTC. Amino acids: CASSQVAGEYEQYF.